This TCR beta chain was observed in a study of cytomegalovirus exposure and HLA in healthy donors. Findings and limits, study-wide: Other equally common chains were less clonally expanded than HLA-associated TCR beta chains, a later analysis showed. A list of 164 TCR beta chains associated with cytomegalovirus was given.

CDR1 LGHNA and CDR2 YSLEER come from the germline V gene. CDR3 length equals 13 residues. With 60 Vbeta and 13 Jbeta primers, the PCR was carried out. Libraries were prepared by immunoSEQ multiplex PCR; TCRdb keeps only in-frame clonotypes and omits some of them. The repertoire holds 170,000 or so clones, with over 75% as singletons. Worth noting for this clone: The antigen is not known.

Healthy bone marrow donors made up the donor group. Sample: PBMCs. The chain couples TRBV4-3 to TRBJ2-5; possibly TRBD2 for D (5 bases). The DNA end is a closer match to TRBJ2-7, so the J assignment may be wrong. The source is a woman in her twenties or thirties in good health and CMV-seronegative. Here the CDR3 reads CASSQGRLTEQYF. The CDR3 bases are TGCGCCAGCAGCCAAGGGAGGCTGACCGAGCAGTACTTC.